This T cell receptor beta chain is from a study of blood T cells in healthy people across ages. Study-wide points: Strong correlation linked observed beta diversity and percent naive T cells.

This clonotype has ten or more counts. Antigen unknown. Primed by a sample-barcoded 5' primer and a J-beta primer mix, a second PCR proceeded for 7 to 11 cycles. Each cDNA molecule was tagged by a template-switch adaptor that had 12 random nucleotides. TCRdb independently ran MiXCR on the 5' RACE reads; one entry per CDR3 protein. This sample has around 1.7 million distinct CDR3 sequences, with approximately 30% found just once. Source material: blood. The sequence derives from a woman aged 25 to 39 in good health.

The CDR3 loop reads CASSPGRGRFGEQYF. In nucleotides, the CDR3 is TGTGCCAGCAGCCCTGGCAGGGGCCGTTTCGGGGAGCAGTACTTC. The J gene is TRBJ2-7, the V gene TRBV7-2, with D perhaps matching TRBD1 (6 bases). Trimming took off 5 bases at V and 7 bases at J, with 21 bases between the two ends. This CDR3 has 15 residues. CDR1 and CDR2 from the germline V gene are SGHTA and FQGNSA.